The entry below describes one T cell receptor (beta chain). These data are taken from a study of blood T cell repertoires in COVID-19. Study overall: The cDNA or gDNA used as material had been derived from T cells, B-cell-depleted T cells, or PBMCs.

Trimming removed 4 bases from V and 6 bases from J; junction bases left unmatched: 7. The germline V gene encodes CDR1 SGHRS and CDR2 YFSETQ. CDR3 length: 14 amino acids. Per the original methods: Estimation of nucleated cell counts was performed using reference gene primer amplification. Some clones are missing from TCRdb's copy, which holds only in-frame ones; the method was immunoSEQ multiplex PCR. V and J calls and clone size are those listed in that table; D and trimming were worked out from the DNA. The repertoire holds roughly 250,000 clones, with 70% to 90% as singletons. The specimen was peripheral blood. The genes are TRBV5-1 and TRBJ2-3, with TRBD2 identical over 8 bases. The clonotype was recovered from a woman aged 25-40 years with acute or convalescent COVID-19. CDR3 DNA: TGCGCCAGCAGCCCCGGGAGGGCCAGGGATACGCAGTATTTT. Its protein product is CASSPGRARDTQYF.